These T cell receptor beta chains were read from a single sample in a study of T cell repertoires in cytomegalovirus infection. TCRdb reprocessed the reads via MiXCR and lists one record per CDR3 protein. The sample includes 200,000 or so distinct CDR3 sequences, under 25% of them seen just once. The sequencing input was PBMCs. The receptors come from a human donor in good health (CMV status not recorded). Some clones in this sample may be carry-over from other donors' samples. Both conserved end residues are part of each CDR3. A D gene is named only where the DNA matches it firmly. Expanded clones get a size class; other rows say once, few or many, or leave the size out.

D gene,J gene,V gene,clone size,CDR3 DNA,CDR3 protein
.,TRBJ2-3,TRBV6-1,.,TGTGCCAGCAGCCCAAGTCGGAGCTCTAGCACAGATACGCAGTATTTT,CASSPSRSSSTDTQYF
.,TRBJ1-5,TRBV7-3,.,TGTGCCAGCAGGTCTCCGGTGAGGCCCCAGCATTTT,CASRSPVRPQHF
.,TRBJ2-5,TRBV11-1,many,TGTGCCAGCAGCTTCGGGGGCCTAGAGACCCAGTACTTC,CASSFGGLETQYF
.,TRBJ2-3,TRBV4-1,many,TGCGCCAGCAGCCAAGATCGTGGGAGTAGAAAAGATACGCAGTATTTT,CASSQDRGSRKDTQYF
.,TRBJ2-6,TRBV7-6,.,TGTGCCAGCAGCCCGTTACAGGGTGAAGGGAGGGCCGGGGCCAACGTCGTGACTTTC,CASSPLQGEGRAGANVVTF
TRBD1,TRBJ2-5,TRBV5-4,few,TGTGCCAGCAGCCCGACAGGGCGCGGTATGGAGACCCAGTACTTC,CASSPTGRGMETQYF
.,TRBJ2-1,TRBV7-9,many,TGTGCCAGCAGCTCCCCGACGGGAGAAGGTTACAATGAGCAGTTCTTC,CASSSPTGEGYNEQFF
TRBD2,TRBJ2-7,TRBV28,few,TGTGCCAGCAGTTTAACGCTAGCGGGAGGGTGGGAGCAGTACTTC,CASSLTLAGGWEQYF
TRBD2,TRBJ2-3,TRBV7-2,many,TGTGCCAGCAGCCGTCTAGCGGGAGTTACAGATACGCAGTATTTT,CASSRLAGVTDTQYF
.,TRBJ1-5,TRBV7-3,.,TGTGCCAGCAGCTTAAGCACAGCTGGAAATCAGCCCCAGCATTTT,CASSLSTAGNQPQHF
.,TRBJ1-2,TRBV3-1,.,TGTGCCAGCAGCCATTGGGGCACGGCTGAATATGGCTACACCTTC,CASSHWGTAEYGYTF
.,TRBJ2-7,TRBV29-1,.,TGCAGCGTTGCATGGGGGGGGGACAGGACCCTACGAGAGCAGTACTTC,CSVAWGGDRTLREQYF
.,TRBJ2-3,TRBV6-1,few,TGTGCCAGCAGTGAAGGGACTGTTTTGTATGCAGATACGCAGTATTTT,CASSEGTVLYADTQYF
.,TRBJ2-3,TRBV4-2,many,TGTGCCAGCAGCCAAGCCACCGGATGGGCAAGGGGGGATACGCAGTATTTT,CASSQATGWARGDTQYF
TRBD1,TRBJ1-6,TRBV11-2,few,TGTGCCAGCAGCCAGCGACAGGGGGCTTTTGATTCACCCCTCCACTTT,CASSQRQGAFDSPLHF
TRBD1,TRBJ1-2,TRBV28,.,TGTGCCAGCAGTCTAGACGAAGACAGGGTAGAGGGCTACACCTTC,CASSLDEDRVEGYTF
.,TRBJ2-1,TRBV11-3,many,TGTGCCAGCAGCCCGAGGCCCACTAGTGACGATGAGCAGTTCTTC,CASSPRPTSDDEQFF
TRBD1,TRBJ2-2,TRBV7-3,many,TGTGCCAGCAGCTTCACAGGGGGGACCGGGGAGCTGTTTTTT,CASSFTGGTGELFF
TRBD1,TRBJ2-1,TRBV7-9,.,TGTGCCAGCAGCTTGGAGGACAGGGGGTCCTACAATGAGCAGTTCTTC,CASSLEDRGSYNEQFF
TRBD2,TRBJ2-5,TRBV7-2,many,TGTGCCAGCAGCCCTGAGGCGGGGGGTCGGGAGACCCAGTACTTC,CASSPEAGGRETQYF
.,TRBJ2-7,TRBV28,.,TGTGCCAGCAGTTTTACCGGCGGAAACTACGAGCAGTACTTC,CASSFTGGNYEQYF
.,TRBJ2-1,TRBV5-1,few,TGCGCCAGCAGCTTGGCAGGGGCAAGGGCTCAAAATGAGCAGTTCTTC,CASSLAGARAQNEQFF
TRBD2,TRBJ2-7,TRBV7-3,few,TGTGCCAGCAGCTTCCGAGCGGGAGTCGACTACGAGCAGTACTTC,CASSFRAGVDYEQYF
.,TRBJ2-1,TRBV4-1,.,TGCGCCAGCAGCCAAGGCGGAAGCTACAATGAGCAGTTCTTC,CASSQGGSYNEQFF
.,TRBJ1-1,TRBV7-8,many,TGTGCCAGCAGCTTAGCGCAGAGGAACACTGAAGCTTTCTTT,CASSLAQRNTEAFF
.,TRBJ1-2,TRBV3-1,few,TGTGCCAGCAGCCAAGAGCCGGCAGCAACTAACTATGGCTACACCTTC,CASSQEPAATNYGYTF
.,TRBJ1-5,TRBV28,few,TGTGCTACAGCCCTCCGGGACGGCGGTAATCAGCCCCAGCATTTT,CATALRDGGNQPQHF
TRBD1,TRBJ2-7,TRBV25-1,.,TGTGCCAGCAGTGGAGGGACAGGGTCCTACGAGCAGTACTTC,CASSGGTGSYEQYF
TRBD2,TRBJ2-7,TRBV27,few,TGTGCCAGCAGTTTATCGGGGGGGGACGGCGAGCAGTACTTC,CASSLSGGDGEQYF
.,TRBJ2-7,TRBV20-1,many,TGCAGTGCTGCCGTCAGGTACCTAGACGAGCAGTACTTC,CSAAVRYLDEQYF
TRBD1,TRBJ1-2,TRBV5-1,.,TGCGCCAGCAGGACAGGGAGCTACTATGGCTACACCTTC,CASRTGSYYGYTF
TRBD2,TRBJ2-3,TRBV29-1,few,TGCAGCGTTGAAGGGCTAGCGGCATTGTCAGATACGCAGTATTTT,CSVEGLAALSDTQYF
TRBD1,TRBJ1-2,TRBV7-9,few,TGTGCCAGCAGCTTTAGAGACAGGGACGGCTACACCTTC,CASSFRDRDGYTF
TRBD1,TRBJ1-5,TRBV29-1,many,TGCAGCGTTGGCGGACAGGGGAGCAATCAGCCCCAGCATTTT,CSVGGQGSNQPQHF
TRBD1,TRBJ1-1,TRBV6-5,few,TGTGCCAGCAGAGCTCAGGCCGGGACAGGGTTCACTGAAGCTTTCTTT,CASRAQAGTGFTEAFF
TRBD1,TRBJ1-2,TRBV5-1,many,TGCGCCAGCAGCCGAGACAGGGCGGATAACTATGGCTACACCTTC,CASSRDRADNYGYTF